This entry lists 6 T cell receptor beta chains sequenced from one sample in a study of human T cells and chemical hapten exposure. TCRdb independently ran MiXCR on the RACE reads; one entry per CDR3 protein. Counted here are about 290,000 distinct CDR3 sequences, approximately 8% occurring once; the ten biggest clones make up roughly 1.2%. The time point denotes: pre-sensitization, week 0. Stated treatment: therapeutic diphenylcyclopropenone sensitization with weekly scalp DPC. Specimen: whole blood, collected in connection with sensitization to the hapten diphenylcyclopropenone (DPC). The receptors derive from a man younger than 35 with alopecia areata. Some clones in this sample may be carry-over from other donors' samples.

The chain uses TRBV20-1 and TRBJ2-7; 8 positions match TRBD1. Looked up from germline, CDR1 is DFQATT and CDR2 is SNEGSKA (reference sequence). CDR3 length: 13 amino acids. V dropped 6 bases and J dropped 1; count of bases not matched to a gene: 5. In DNA form, the CDR3 reads TGCAGTGCGTGGACAGGGAGTTCCTACGAGCAGTACTTC. Amino acids: CSAWTGSSYEQYF.

This clonotype was counted ten times or more. V gene TRBV6-2 or TRBV6-3 combines with J gene TRBJ1-5; D gene uncertain. The CDR3 contains 13 residues. Germline V gives CDR1 MNHEY, CDR2 SVGEGT. The ends were cut back, 7 bases at V and 4 bases at J, with 11 bases in the middle. This CDR3 is CASTPAENQPQHF. DNA for the CDR3: TGTGCCAGCACTCCGGCAGAGAATCAGCCCCAGCATTTT.

This clonotype was counted ten times or more. The chain has TRBV6-2 or TRBV6-3 and TRBJ1-1; D is undetermined. V shed 4 bases and J shed 1 base, with 10 bases lying between them. CDR3 length: 14 residues. The germline V gene encodes CDR1 MNHEY and CDR2 SVGEGT. The CDR3 is CASSSSWGNTEAFF. The CDR3 DNA sequence: TGTGCCAGCAGTTCTTCTTGGGGGAACACTGAAGCTTTCTTT.

A few counts support this clonotype. CDR3 nucleotides: TGTGCCAGCAGCCAGATGGGACTAGCAACAGATACGCAGTATTTT. Encoded protein: CASSQMGLATDTQYF. The chain employs TRBV7-2 and TRBJ2-3; 9 bases map to TRBD2. There are 15 residues in the CDR3. Losses at the gene ends were 5 bases for V and 3 bases for J; bases not matched to a gene: 6. CDR1 SGHTA and CDR2 FQGNSA come from the germline V gene.

In its sample, this clonotype was seen a few times. The V gene is TRBV18, the J gene TRBJ1-1; D remains ambiguous. Trimming pared 2 bases from V and 1 base from J, leaving 14 bases between. Germline V gene lookup returns CDR1 KGHSH and CDR2 LQKENI. This CDR3 comprises 16 residues. CDR3 sequence reads: CASSPAEIISNTEAFF. The CDR3 nucleotides read TGTGCCAGCTCACCAGCCGAGATAATATCGAACACTGAAGCTTTCTTT. Drawing the rest from reference TRBV18 and TRBJ1-1, the complete variable domain is NAGVMQNPRHLVRRRGQEARLRCSPMKGHSHVYWYRQLPEEGLKFMVYLQKENIIDESGMPKERFSAEFPKEGPSILRIQQVVRGDSAAYFCASSPAEIISNTEAFFGQGTRLTVV.

The sample holds many counts of this clonotype. The chain combines TRBV7-2 with TRBJ2-3; no reliable D call. CDR1 is SGHTA and CDR2 is FQGNSA in the germline V gene. The CDR3 covers 12 residues. Trimming cost V 5 bases and J 5 bases, with 8 bases left between them. The CDR3 DNA follows: TGTGCCAGCAGCCCCCCTGGAGATACGCAGTATTTT. Amino acid sequence: CASSPPGDTQYF.